These 16 T cell receptor beta chains came from one sample sequenced in a study of circulating CD8 cells and anti-PD-1 response in melanoma. The QIAseq Immune Repertoire TCR panel built the libraries from roughly 15 ng of total RNA. TCRdb processed the reads anew with MiXCR; each CDR3 protein has one entry. This sample carries around 490 distinct CDR3 sequences, over 5.5% of them seen once, and the ten largest clones take 32%. Live CD3+CD8+TCRalphabeta+ cells were sorted into four subsets by PD-1 and/or TIGIT. Here the sequenced sample was CD8+ T cells from PBMCs, taken at baseline or after one month of anti-PD-1 therapy (not recorded which). Source of these receptors: a human donor with melanoma.

This clonotype is medium-sized. The chain has TRBV28 and TRBJ2-2; D gene unclear. CDR3 length: 15 residues. V lost 3 bases to trimming and J lost 0 bases, with 8 bases between them. Germline assignment: CDR1 MDHEN and CDR2 SYDVKM. The CDR3 spells CASSFISPNTGELFF. Here the CDR3 DNA reads TGTGCCAGCAGTTTTATATCTCCGAACACCGGGGAGCTGTTTTTT.

This clonotype is labeled large. This sequence joins TRBV29-1 and TRBJ2-3, with a weak D call TRBD1 (6 bases). V was shortened by 2 bases and J by 4 bases, with 19 bases between the two germline ends. This CDR3 is built from 16 residues. In germline, CDR1 is SQVTM, CDR2 ANQGSEA. The CDR3 nucleotides are TGCAGCGTTGAACTTAACGGGGACAAGAATTCAGATACGCAGTATTTT. Translated: CSVELNGDKNSDTQYF.

This clonotype is deemed large (0.1 to 1%). V is TRBV18 and J is TRBJ2-7, with D hard to call. V was trimmed by 5 bases and J by 1 base, leaving 9 bases between them. The germline V gene has CDR1 KGHSH and CDR2 LQKENI. This CDR3 has 13 amino acids. The CDR3 DNA reads as TGTGCCAGCTCAACCGGACCTTCCTACGAGCAGTACTTC. The encoded protein is CASSTGPSYEQYF.

This clonotype is termed large. The chain combines TRBV18 with TRBJ2-1; no definite D call. V was pared by 5 bases and J by 0 bases, with 11 bases between. This CDR3 comprises 15 residues. Germline values: CDR1 KGHSH, CDR2 LQKENI. The chain's CDR3 is CASSKAGYSYNEQFF. In DNA, the CDR3 is TGTGCCAGCTCAAAAGCAGGATACTCCTACAATGAGCAGTTCTTC. Based on the CDR3 plus reference TRBV18 and TRBJ2-1, the full variable domain is NAGVMQNPRHLVRRRGQEARLRCSPMKGHSHVYWYRQLPEEGLKFMVYLQKENIIDESGMPKERFSAEFPKEGPSILRIQQVVRGDSAAYFCASSKAGYSYNEQFFGPGTRLTVL.

This clonotype is labeled medium-sized. The chain has TRBV29-1 and TRBJ1-2; D is possibly TRBD1 (5 bases). Germline V lookup: CDR1 SQVTM, CDR2 ANQGSEA. With 2 bases removed from V and 2 bases from J, the gap between germline ends came to 6 bases. The length of the CDR3 is 12 residues. CDR3 protein: CSVEQGNYGYTF. As DNA, the CDR3 is TGCAGCGTTGAACAGGGCAACTATGGCTACACCTTC.

Judged by abundance, this clonotype is large. This chain connects TRBV19 to TRBJ2-4; 7 nucleotides agree with TRBD1. The germline gives CDR1 LNHDA, CDR2 SQIVND (reference sequence). The CDR3 is made up of 13 amino acids. V was clipped by 7 bases and J by 6 bases; unmatched bases: 6. The CDR3 sequence is CASIGDSRNIQYF. The CDR3 nucleotides are TGTGCCAGTATAGGGGACAGCCGAAACATTCAGTACTTC.

By frequency in the sample, this clonotype is medium-sized. At one of its ends the junction is not consistent with the germline gene, which may arise from a read error. The CDR3 loop reads CATHMGPGGVDQPQRF. The DNA of the CDR3 is TGTGCCACCCACATGGGCCCAGGGGGAGTGGATCAGCCCCAGCGTTTT. The V call is TRBV2, the J call TRBJ1-5; 7 bases line up with TRBD1. The CDR3 is 16 amino acids. Germline CDR1 and CDR2: SNHLY and FYNNEI.

This clonotype qualifies as large. The conserved phenylalanine or tryptophan is not found at the CDR3 terminus, so this likely reflects a read error. V usage is TRBV24-1 and J usage is TRBJ2-2, with D hard to call. V lost 5 bases to trimming and J lost 6 bases, with 9 bases between them. Per the germline V gene, CDR1 is KGHDR and CDR2 is SFDVKD. This CDR3 spans 13 amino acids. The DNA of the CDR3 is TGTGCCACCAGTGTAAGGAGCCCCGGGGAGCTGTTTTCT. This encodes CATSVRSPGELFS.

This clonotype is labeled as medium-sized. The chain is built from TRBV5-6 and TRBJ2-7, with D tentatively TRBD2 (6 bases). This CDR3 spans 14 amino acids. Germline V gene lookup returns CDR1 SGHDT and CDR2 YYEEEE. Trimming left V 3 bases short and J 2 bases short, with 12 bases between. CDR3 protein: CASSSMGGAYEQYF. CDR3 nucleotide sequence: TGTGCCAGCAGCTCAATGGGCGGGGCCTACGAGCAGTACTTC.

By share of the sample, this clonotype is large (0.1 to 1%). The rearrangement joins TRBV7-2 to TRBJ2-1, with TRBD2 identical over 7 bases. The CDR3 has 16 amino acids. Germline loops: CDR1 SGHTA, CDR2 FQGNSA. Trimming removed 1 base from V and 4 bases from J; junction bases left unmatched: 7. CDR3 region: CASSLDWRETYNEQFF. CDR3 DNA sequence: TGTGCCAGCAGCTTAGATTGGCGGGAGACATACAATGAGCAGTTCTTC.

This clonotype counts as medium-sized. The rearrangement uses TRBV28 and TRBJ1-1; tentative D call: TRBD1 (5 bases). Trimming removed 10 bases at V and 4 bases at J, with 25 bases between. Germline CDR1 MDHEN, CDR2 SYDVKM. The CDR3 is 16 amino acids. CDR3 sequence: CATTTPAGRAGTEAFF. The CDR3 DNA follows: TGTGCCACGACCACTCCGGCAGGGCGTGCTGGCACTGAAGCTTTCTTT.

This clonotype is categorized as medium-sized. The chain combines TRBV20-1 with TRBJ2-7; D is unresolved. From germline, CDR1 is DFQATT and CDR2 SNEGSKA (reference sequence). The CDR3 spans 13 residues. V was shortened by 3 bases and J by 3 bases, with 12 bases between the two germline ends. CDR3 nucleotides: TGCAGTGCTAGTGAACTGGGCGGCTACGAGCAGTACTTC. Translated, it gives CSASELGGYEQYF.

A word on this clonotype: Given a much more abundant clone one base away, this may be a read error. J is TRBJ1-4 and V is TRBV2; D might be TRBD1 (6 bases). The CDR3 is 14 residues long. CDR1 and CDR2 (germline): SNHLY, FYNNEI. The CDR3 protein is CASSAGGDNERLLF. CDR3 coding DNA: TGTGCCAGCAGCGCCGGGGGCGATAATGAAAGACTGCTTTTT.

This clonotype is large (0.1 to 1%) within its sample. The chain is built from TRBV29-1 and TRBJ2-7; no firm D call. The germline V gene encodes CDR1 SQVTM and CDR2 ANQGSEA. Trimming removed 6 bases at V and 2 bases at J, with 8 bases between. The CDR3 has 11 residues. The DNA of the CDR3 is TGCAGCGTCCTTATTACCTACGAGCAGTACTTC. This translates into CSVLITYEQYF.

This clonotype is categorized as hyperexpanded (1% or more). The V call is TRBV25-1, the J call TRBJ1-3; D is perhaps TRBD1 (6 bases). There are 16 residues in the CDR3. The V gene lost 3 bases and the J gene lost 0 bases, with 12 bases spanning the gap. CDR1 is MGHDK, CDR2 SYGVNS, per germline. This CDR3 reads CASSEGRGNSGNTIYF. The CDR3 DNA is TGTGCCAGCAGTGAGGGGAGGGGGAACTCTGGAAACACCATATATTTT.

On this clonotype: Given a much more abundant clone one base away, this may be a read error. V gene TRBV28 combines with J gene TRBJ2-1; 7 positions match TRBD2. CDR1 MDHEN and CDR2 SYDVKM come from the germline V gene. The CDR3 is 14 amino acids. V gave up 2 bases and J gave up 8 bases; unmatched junction bases: 6. The CDR3 bases are TGTGCCAGCAGTTTACGGGGGGAGTCAGATGAGCAGTTCTTC. This codes for CASSLRGESDEQFF.